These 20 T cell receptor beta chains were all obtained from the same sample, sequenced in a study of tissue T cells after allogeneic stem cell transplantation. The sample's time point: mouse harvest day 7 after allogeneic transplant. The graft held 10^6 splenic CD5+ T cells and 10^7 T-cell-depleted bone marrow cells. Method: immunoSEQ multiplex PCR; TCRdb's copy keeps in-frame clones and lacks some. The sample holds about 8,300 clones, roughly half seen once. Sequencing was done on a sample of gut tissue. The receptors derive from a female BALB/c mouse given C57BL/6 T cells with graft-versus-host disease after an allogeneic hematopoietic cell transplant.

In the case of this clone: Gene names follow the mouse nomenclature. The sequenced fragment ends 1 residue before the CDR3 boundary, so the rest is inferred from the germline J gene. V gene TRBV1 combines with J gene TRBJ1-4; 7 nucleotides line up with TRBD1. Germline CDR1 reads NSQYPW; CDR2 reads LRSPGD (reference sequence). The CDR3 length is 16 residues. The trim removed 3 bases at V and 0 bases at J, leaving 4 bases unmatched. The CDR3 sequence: CTCSARDRISNERLFF. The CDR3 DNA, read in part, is TGCACCTGCAGTGCTAGGGACAGAATTTCCAACGAAAGATTATTT.

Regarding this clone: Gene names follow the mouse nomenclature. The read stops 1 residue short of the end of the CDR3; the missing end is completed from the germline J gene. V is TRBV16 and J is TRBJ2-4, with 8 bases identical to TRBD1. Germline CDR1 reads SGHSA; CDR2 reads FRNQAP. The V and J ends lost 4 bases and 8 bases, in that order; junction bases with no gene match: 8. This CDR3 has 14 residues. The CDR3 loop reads CASSSGQGEGTLYF. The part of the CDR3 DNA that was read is TGTGCAAGCAGCTCAGGACAGGGCGAGGGCACCTTGTAC.

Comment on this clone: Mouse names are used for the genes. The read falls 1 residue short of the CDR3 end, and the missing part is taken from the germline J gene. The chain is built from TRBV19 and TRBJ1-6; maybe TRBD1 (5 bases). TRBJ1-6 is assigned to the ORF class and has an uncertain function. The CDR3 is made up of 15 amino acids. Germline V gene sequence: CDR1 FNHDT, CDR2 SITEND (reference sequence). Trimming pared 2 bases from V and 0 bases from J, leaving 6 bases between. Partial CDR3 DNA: TGTGCCAGCAGTATGGGGGTTTCCTATAATTCGCCCCTCTAC. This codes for CASSMGVSYNSPLY. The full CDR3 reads CASSMGVSYNSPLYF.

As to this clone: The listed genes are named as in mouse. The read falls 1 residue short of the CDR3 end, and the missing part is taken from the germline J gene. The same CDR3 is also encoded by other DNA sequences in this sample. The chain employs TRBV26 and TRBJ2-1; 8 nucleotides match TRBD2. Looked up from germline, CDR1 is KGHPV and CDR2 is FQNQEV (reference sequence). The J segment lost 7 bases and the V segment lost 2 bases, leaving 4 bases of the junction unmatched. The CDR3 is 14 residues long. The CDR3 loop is CASSLPGGYAEQFF. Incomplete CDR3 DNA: TGTGCCAGCAGTCTGCCTGGGGGGTACGCTGAGCAGTTC.

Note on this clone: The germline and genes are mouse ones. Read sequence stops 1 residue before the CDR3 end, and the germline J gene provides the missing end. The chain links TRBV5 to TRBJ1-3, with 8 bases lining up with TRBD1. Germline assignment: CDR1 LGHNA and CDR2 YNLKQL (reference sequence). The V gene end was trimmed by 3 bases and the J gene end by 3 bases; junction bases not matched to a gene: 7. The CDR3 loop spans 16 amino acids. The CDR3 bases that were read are TGTGCCAGCAGCCACCTTCCGGGACAGGATGGAAATACGCTCTAT. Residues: CASSHLPGQDGNTLY. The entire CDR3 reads CASSHLPGQDGNTLYF.

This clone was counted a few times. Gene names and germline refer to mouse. The sequenced part of the CDR3 DNA is TGTGCTAGCAGTTTGGGTCAAAACACCTTGTAC. Protein: CASSLGQNTLY. From start to end, the CDR3 is CASSLGQNTLYF. This chain joins TRBV29 and TRBJ2-4, with D hard to call. The read halts 1 residue ahead of the CDR3 end, with the missing end drawn from the germline J gene. V was pared by 3 bases and J by 1 base, with 2 bases between. The CDR3 covers 12 residues. From germline, CDR1 is MSHET and CDR2 SYDVDS.

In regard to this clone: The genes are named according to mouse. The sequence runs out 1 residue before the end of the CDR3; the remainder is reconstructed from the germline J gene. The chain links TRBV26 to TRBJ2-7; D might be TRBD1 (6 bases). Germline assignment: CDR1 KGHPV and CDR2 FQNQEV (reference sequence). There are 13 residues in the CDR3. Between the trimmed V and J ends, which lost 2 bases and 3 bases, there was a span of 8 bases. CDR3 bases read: TGTGCCAGCAGTCTGAACAGGGACTATGAACAGTAC. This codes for CASSLNRDYEQY. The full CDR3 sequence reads CASSLNRDYEQYF.

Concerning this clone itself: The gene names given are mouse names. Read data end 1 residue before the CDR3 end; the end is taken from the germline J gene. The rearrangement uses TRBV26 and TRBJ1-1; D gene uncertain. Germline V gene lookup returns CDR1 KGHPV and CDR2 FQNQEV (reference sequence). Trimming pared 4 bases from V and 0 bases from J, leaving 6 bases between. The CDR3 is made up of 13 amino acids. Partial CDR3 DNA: TGTGCCAGCAGTCGGGAGACAAACACAGAAGTCTTC. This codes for CASSRETNTEVF. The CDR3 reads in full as CASSRETNTEVFF.

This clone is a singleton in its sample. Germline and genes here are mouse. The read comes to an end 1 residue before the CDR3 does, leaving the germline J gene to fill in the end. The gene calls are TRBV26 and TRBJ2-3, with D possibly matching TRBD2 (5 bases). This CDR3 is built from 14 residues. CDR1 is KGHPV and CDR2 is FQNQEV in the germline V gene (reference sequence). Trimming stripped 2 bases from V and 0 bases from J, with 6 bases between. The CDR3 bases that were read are TGTGCCAGCAGTCTGCTGGGTAGTGCAGAAACGCTGTAT. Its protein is CASSLLGSAETLY. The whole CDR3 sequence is CASSLLGSAETLYF.

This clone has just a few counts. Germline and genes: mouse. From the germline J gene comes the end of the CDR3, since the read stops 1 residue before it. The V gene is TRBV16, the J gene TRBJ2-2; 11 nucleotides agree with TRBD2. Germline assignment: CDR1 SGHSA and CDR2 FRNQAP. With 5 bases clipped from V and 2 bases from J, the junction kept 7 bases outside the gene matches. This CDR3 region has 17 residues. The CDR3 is CASSETGGEGNTGQLYF. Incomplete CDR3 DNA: TGTGCAAGCAGCGAGACTGGGGGGGAAGGGAACACCGGGCAGCTCTAC.

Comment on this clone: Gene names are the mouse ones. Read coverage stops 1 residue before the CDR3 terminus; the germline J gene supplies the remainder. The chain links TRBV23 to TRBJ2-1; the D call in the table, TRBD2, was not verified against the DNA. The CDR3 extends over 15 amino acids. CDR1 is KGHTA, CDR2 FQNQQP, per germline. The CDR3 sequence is CSSRRDWENYAEQFF. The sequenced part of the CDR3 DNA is TGCTCCAGCAGACGGGACTGGGAGAACTATGCTGAGCAGTTC.

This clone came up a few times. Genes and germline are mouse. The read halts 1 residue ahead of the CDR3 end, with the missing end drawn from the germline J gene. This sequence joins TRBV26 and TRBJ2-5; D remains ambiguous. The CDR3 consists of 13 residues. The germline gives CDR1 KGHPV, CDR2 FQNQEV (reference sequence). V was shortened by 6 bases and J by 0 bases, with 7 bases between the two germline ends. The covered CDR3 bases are TGTGCCAGCAGGACACTTAACCAAGACACCCAGTAC. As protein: CASRTLNQDTQY. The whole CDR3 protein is CASRTLNQDTQYF.

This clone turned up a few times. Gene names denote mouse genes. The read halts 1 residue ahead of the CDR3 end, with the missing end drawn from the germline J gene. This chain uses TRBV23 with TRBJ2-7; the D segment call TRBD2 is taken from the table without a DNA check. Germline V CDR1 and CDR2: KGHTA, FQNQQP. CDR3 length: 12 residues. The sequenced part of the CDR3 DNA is TGCTCCAGCAGTCTGGGGGGATGGGAACAGTAC. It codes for CSSSLGGWEQY. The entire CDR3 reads CSSSLGGWEQYF.

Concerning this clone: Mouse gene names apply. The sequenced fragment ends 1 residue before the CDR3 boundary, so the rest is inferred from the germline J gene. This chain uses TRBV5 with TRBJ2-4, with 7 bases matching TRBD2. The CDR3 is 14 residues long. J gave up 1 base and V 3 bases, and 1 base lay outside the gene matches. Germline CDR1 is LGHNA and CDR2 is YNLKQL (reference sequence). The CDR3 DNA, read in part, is TGTGCCAGCAGCCAGCTGGGGGGTCAAAACACCTTGTAC. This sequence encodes CASSQLGGQNTLY. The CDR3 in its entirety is CASSQLGGQNTLYF.

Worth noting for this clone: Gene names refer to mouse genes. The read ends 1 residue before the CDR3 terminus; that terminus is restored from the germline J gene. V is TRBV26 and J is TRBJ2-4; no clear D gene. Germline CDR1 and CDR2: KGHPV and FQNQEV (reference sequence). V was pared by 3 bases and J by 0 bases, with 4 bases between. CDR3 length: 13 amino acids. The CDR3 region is CASSLRSQNTLYF. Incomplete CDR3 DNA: TGTGCCAGCAGTCTCCGCAGTCAAAACACCTTGTAC.

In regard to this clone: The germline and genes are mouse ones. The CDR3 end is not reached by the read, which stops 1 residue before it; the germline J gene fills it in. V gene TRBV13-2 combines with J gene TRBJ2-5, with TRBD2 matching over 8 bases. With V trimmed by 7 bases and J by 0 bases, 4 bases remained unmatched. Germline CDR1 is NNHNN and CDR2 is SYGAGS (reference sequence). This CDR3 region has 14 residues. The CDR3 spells CASSLGVNQDTQYF. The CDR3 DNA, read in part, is TGTGCCAGCTCACTGGGGGTTAACCAAGACACCCAGTAC.

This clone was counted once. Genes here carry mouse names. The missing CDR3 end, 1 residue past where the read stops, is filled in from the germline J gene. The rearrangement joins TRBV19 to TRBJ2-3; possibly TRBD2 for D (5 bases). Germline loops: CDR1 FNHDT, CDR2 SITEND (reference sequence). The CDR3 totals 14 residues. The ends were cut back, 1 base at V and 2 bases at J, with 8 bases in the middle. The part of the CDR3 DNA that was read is TGTGCCAGCAGTATAATGGGGATTGCAGAAACGCTGTAT. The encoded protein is CASSIMGIAETLY. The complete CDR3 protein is CASSIMGIAETLYF.

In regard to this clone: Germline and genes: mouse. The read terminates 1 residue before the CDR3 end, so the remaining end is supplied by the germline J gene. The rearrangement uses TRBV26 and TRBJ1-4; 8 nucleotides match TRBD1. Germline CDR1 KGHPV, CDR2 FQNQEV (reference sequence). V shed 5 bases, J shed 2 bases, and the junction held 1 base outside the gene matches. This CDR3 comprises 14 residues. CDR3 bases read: TGTGCCAGCAGTAACAGGGGGTCCAACGAAAGATTATTT. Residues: CASSNRGSNERLF. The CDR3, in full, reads CASSNRGSNERLFF.

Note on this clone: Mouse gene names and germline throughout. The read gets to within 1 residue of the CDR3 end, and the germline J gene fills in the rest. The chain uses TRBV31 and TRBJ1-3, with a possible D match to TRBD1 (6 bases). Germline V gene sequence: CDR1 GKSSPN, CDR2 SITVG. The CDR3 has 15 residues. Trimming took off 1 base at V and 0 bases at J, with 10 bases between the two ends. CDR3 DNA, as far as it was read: TGTGCCTGGAGTCGAAAGACAGGTTCTGGAAATACGCTCTAT. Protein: CAWSRKTGSGNTLY. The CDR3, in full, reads CAWSRKTGSGNTLYF.

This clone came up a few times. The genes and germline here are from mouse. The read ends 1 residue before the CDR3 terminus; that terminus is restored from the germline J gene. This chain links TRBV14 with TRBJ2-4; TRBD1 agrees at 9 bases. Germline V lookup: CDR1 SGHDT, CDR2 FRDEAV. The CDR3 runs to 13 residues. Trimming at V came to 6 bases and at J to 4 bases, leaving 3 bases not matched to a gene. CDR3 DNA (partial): TGTGCCAGCATCCGGACAGGGGAAAACACCTTGTAC. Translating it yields CASIRTGENTLY. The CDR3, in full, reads CASIRTGENTLYF.